One and the same sample provided the 16 T cell receptor beta chains below, sequenced in a study of beta chain features in type 1 diabetes. Expressed TCRB transcripts were sequenced because the entire RNA isolate underwent reverse transcription. Repertoires were generated with immunoSEQ multiplex PCR, while TCRdb's copy carries only in-frame clones and drops some. This sample has about 350,000 clones, with roughly a fifth found just once. The specimen was naive CD4+ T cells from blood. These receptors came from a woman aged 18-29 years in good health.

This clone was seen a handful of times. This chain joins TRBV5-1 and TRBJ2-7; D call uncertain. The germline CDR1 and CDR2 sequences are SGHRS and YFSETQ. CDR3 length: 12 residues. V was cut by 2 bases and J by 3 bases, with 6 bases left in between. CDR3 sequence reads: CASSFDNYEQYF. CDR3 sequence (DNA): TGCGCCAGCAGCTTCGACAACTACGAGCAGTACTTC.

This clone has more than one count but fewer than ten. This sequence joins TRBV28 and TRBJ2-7; 7 bases match TRBD2. This CDR3 is 16 amino acids long. V lost 3 bases and J lost 1; bases outside the gene matches: 9. Germline assignment: CDR1 MDHEN and CDR2 SYDVKM. The DNA for the CDR3 is TGTGCCAGCAGTTTTTTGCTGCGGCGGGAGTCCTACGAGCAGTACTTC. Translation: CASSFLLRRESYEQYF.

This clone was counted a few times. The chain recombines TRBV4-1 with TRBJ1-1, with D perhaps matching TRBD1 (5 bases). Deletions cut 2 bases from V and 3 bases from J, with 13 bases between. Per germline, CDR1 MGHRA and CDR2 YSYEKL. The CDR3 length is 15 residues. The CDR3 here is CASSQNSGIHTEAFF. The DNA of the CDR3 is TGCGCCAGCAGCCAAAACTCAGGGATACACACTGAAGCTTTCTTT.

This rearrangement joins TRBV7-4 to TRBJ1-6; perhaps TRBD1 as D (6 bases). V was cut by 4 bases and J by 8 bases, with 18 bases left in between. Germline V CDR1 and CDR2: SGHVT, SQSDAQ. The CDR3 contains 16 residues. CDR3 bases: TGTGCCAGCAGCTCCTACCTCCGGGACACCCATTCACCCCTCCACTTT. Its translation: CASSSYLRDTHSPLHF. Full variable domain (outside the CDR3, taken from reference TRBV7-4 and TRBJ1-6): GAGVSQSPRYKVAKRGRDVALRCDSISGHVTLYWYRQTLGQGSEVLTYSQSDAQRDKSGRPSGRFSAERPERSVSTLKIQRTEQGDSAVYLCASSSYLRDTHSPLHFGNGTRLTVT.

This clone was counted a few times. The rearrangement uses TRBV7-9 and TRBJ1-1, with D possibly being TRBD1 (6 bases). CDR1 and CDR2 from the germline V gene are SEHNR and FQNEAQ (reference sequence). The CDR3 spans 15 residues. Trimming left V 5 bases short and J 5 bases short, with 18 bases between. CDR3 region: CASSSGETGMTEAFF. Written as DNA, the CDR3 is TGTGCCAGCAGCAGTGGGGAGACAGGAATGACTGAAGCTTTCTTT.

This clone has just a few counts. This chain links TRBV30 with TRBJ1-3, with 9 positions matching TRBD1. The ends lost 2 bases at V and 8 bases at J; junction bases unmatched: 16. Germline V lookup: CDR1 GTSNPN, CDR2 SVGIG (reference sequence). The CDR3 contains 17 residues. The CDR3 reads CAWSPSWGQGGSYTIYF. CDR3 DNA: TGTGCCTGGAGTCCCTCATGGGGACAGGGAGGAAGTTACACCATATATTTT.

The chain carries TRBV15 and TRBJ1-5; D perhaps matches TRBD1 (6 bases). This CDR3 comprises 15 residues. V was cut by 4 bases and J by 5 bases, with 15 bases left in between. Per the germline V gene, CDR1 is LNHNV and CDR2 is YYDKDF (reference sequence). CDR3 protein: CATSMTTGFYQPQHF. The CDR3 DNA follows: TGTGCCACCAGCATGACTACAGGGTTCTATCAGCCCCAGCATTTT. Combining the CDR3 with reference TRBV15 and TRBJ1-5 gives the whole variable domain DAMVIQNPRYQVTQFGKPVTLSCSQTLNHNVMYWYQQKSSQAPKLLFHYYDKDFNNEADTPDNFQSRRPNTSFCFLDIRSPGLGDTAMYLCATSMTTGFYQPQHFGDGTRLSIL.

This chain connects TRBV18 to TRBJ2-2, with D possibly being TRBD2 (6 bases). Looked up from germline, CDR1 is KGHSH and CDR2 is LQKENI. The CDR3 sequence is 15 residues long. V was clipped by 3 bases and J by 3 bases, with 11 bases between them. This CDR3 is CASSPRERDTGELFF. The CDR3 DNA reads as TGTGCCAGCTCACCCCGGGAGCGGGACACCGGGGAGCTGTTTTTT.

The chain is built from TRBV6-6 and TRBJ1-2, with 10 nucleotides matching TRBD1. CDR1 and CDR2 (germline): MNHNY, SVGAGI (reference sequence). The CDR3 is 15 amino acids. J gave up 4 bases and V 6 bases, and 8 bases lay outside the gene matches. Here the CDR3 reads CASRQGQGHIYGYTF. Written as DNA, the CDR3 is TGTGCCAGCAGGCAGGGACAGGGGCATATCTATGGCTACACCTTC.

This clone was seen a few times. This rearrangement joins TRBV30 to TRBJ2-1, with 8 bases matching TRBD1. V trimming: 4 bases; J trimming: 8 bases; junction bases outside the gene matches: 7. CDR1 is GTSNPN and CDR2 is SVGIG in the germline V gene (reference sequence). CDR3 length: 13 residues. CDR3 amino acids: CAWMLQGADEQFF. DNA for the CDR3: TGTGCCTGGATGCTTCAGGGGGCGGATGAGCAGTTCTTC.

This clone occurred a few times. V is TRBV20-1 and J is TRBJ2-3; D uncertain. In germline, CDR1 is DFQATT, CDR2 SNEGSKA (reference sequence). The V end was cut by 4 bases, the J end by 5 bases, with 4 bases between. This CDR3 has 10 amino acids. DNA for the CDR3: TGCAGTGCTATCATAGATACGCAGTATTTT. Its protein is CSAIIDTQYF.

A few counts support this clone. The V call is TRBV7-8, the J call TRBJ2-7; possibly TRBD2 for D (6 bases). The CDR3 has 14 residues. V lost 1 base and J 7 bases, leaving 14 bases between the germline ends. Germline-derived CDR1 and CDR2 are SGHVS and FQNEAQ. The CDR3 loop is CASSLGGSSGEQYF. The CDR3 DNA reads TGTGCCAGCAGCTTAGGAGGATCGAGCGGGGAGCAGTACTTC.

CDR3 protein: CASSTPTSGSYNEQFF. The CDR3 bases are TGTGCCAGCAGCACACCTACTAGCGGGTCCTACAATGAGCAGTTCTTC. V usage is TRBV7-8 and J usage is TRBJ2-1; 9 bases map to TRBD2. This CDR3 has 16 amino acids. The J segment lost 1 base and the V segment lost 5 bases, leaving 6 bases of the junction unmatched. Germline CDR1 and CDR2: SGHVS and FQNEAQ.

A note on this clone: The junction and the germline gene differ at one end; a read error may be behind it. This chain joins TRBV7-7 and TRBJ1-4; tentatively, D is TRBD1 (5 bases). Germline CDR1 is SSHAT and CDR2 is FNYEAQ (reference sequence). The CDR3 spans 14 residues. This CDR3 reads CASRQGLGGEKLFF. In DNA, the CDR3 is TGTGCTAGCAGGCAGGGACTGGGTGGTGAAAAACTGTTTTTT.

This clone was seen more than once but under ten times. The chain links TRBV28 to TRBJ2-7; TRBD1 aligns across 8 bases. Trimming took 7 bases from V and 1 from J; bases not matched to a gene: 12. The CDR3 consists of 16 residues. Germline V lookup: CDR1 MDHEN, CDR2 SYDVKM. The CDR3 region is CASTPRGQGPSYEQYF. CDR3 sequence (DNA): TGTGCCAGCACGCCCAGGGGGCAGGGACCTTCCTACGAGCAGTACTTC.

This chain links TRBV9 with TRBJ2-7; 7 positions match TRBD1. The CDR3 runs 14 residues. V gave up 4 bases and J gave up 6 bases; unmatched junction bases: 10. Germline assignment: CDR1 SGDLS and CDR2 YYNGEE. CDR3 sequence: CASSPSPDRPEQYF. CDR3 nucleotides: TGTGCCAGCAGCCCTAGTCCGGACAGGCCCGAGCAGTACTTC. The variable domain in full, with the rest retrieved from reference TRBV9 and TRBJ2-7, is DSGVTQTPKHLITATGQRVTLRCSPRSGDLSVYWYQQSLDQGLQFLIQYYNGEERAKGNILERFSAQQFPDLHSELNLSSLELGDSALYFCASSPSPDRPEQYFGPGTRLTVT.